This entry lists 14 T cell receptor beta chains sequenced from one sample in a study of blood T cell repertoires in COVID-19. The table came from immunoSEQ multiplex PCR; TCRdb's copy has only in-frame clones and leaves some out. The table has approximately 100,000 clones, around 79% seen once; the top ten hold 20% to 25%. The sample was peripheral blood. These receptors were obtained from a man in his sixties or seventies with active or convalescent COVID-19.

The rearrangement uses TRBV19 and TRBJ1-1; D perhaps matches TRBD1 (5 bases). V lost 6 bases, J lost 0 bases, and 14 bases lay in between. This CDR3 has 15 amino acids. Germline CDR1 reads LNHDA; CDR2 reads SQIVND (reference sequence). CDR3 bases: TGTGCCAGTAGGACAGCGATCCCTATGAACACTGAAGCTTTCTTT. Its protein product is CASRTAIPMNTEAFF.

The V and J genes are TRBV12-3 or TRBV12-4 and TRBJ1-2; D might be TRBD1 (6 bases). V was trimmed by 5 bases and J by 1 base, leaving 8 bases between them. The length of the CDR3 is 13 residues. The CDR3 nucleotides read TGTGCCAGCAGTAAACAGGGTAACTATGGCTACACCTTC. Protein product: CASSKQGNYGYTF.

CDR3 in amino acids: CAWSTGVISYEQYF. As DNA, the CDR3 is TGTGCCTGGAGTACAGGGGTGATTTCCTACGAGCAGTACTTC. V and J are TRBV30 and TRBJ2-7; 7 nucleotides align to TRBD1. V was clipped by 2 bases and J by 1 base; unmatched bases: 5. The CDR3 totals 14 residues. Germline assignment: CDR1 GTSNPN and CDR2 SVGIG (reference sequence).

The V and J genes are TRBV9 and TRBJ2-2; 9 nucleotides agree with TRBD1. J lost 4 bases, V lost 4 bases, and 5 bases had no gene match. The CDR3 runs to 15 residues. Germline loops: CDR1 SGDLS, CDR2 YYNGEE. The CDR3, as DNA: TGTGCCAGCAGCCTCCGGGACAGGGTCACCGGGGAGCTGTTTTTT. Amino acid sequence: CASSLRDRVTGELFF. Using reference TRBV9 and TRBJ2-2 for the parts outside the CDR3, the full variable domain is DSGVTQTPKHLITATGQRVTLRCSPRSGDLSVYWYQQSLDQGLQFLIQYYNGEERAKGNILERFSAQQFPDLHSELNLSSLELGDSALYFCASSLRDRVTGELFFGEGSRLTVL.

V usage is TRBV5-6 and J usage is TRBJ1-1, with a weak D call TRBD1 (5 bases). Germline V CDR1 and CDR2: SGHDT, YYEEEE. The ends were cut back, 0 bases at V and 4 bases at J, with 13 bases in the middle. This CDR3 region has 15 residues. CDR3 DNA: TGTGCCAGCAGCTTGGCCCGTCAGGGATCCACTGAAGCTTTCTTT. It codes for CASSLARQGSTEAFF.

The V and J genes are TRBV6-5 and TRBJ2-7, with 8 nucleotides matching TRBD1. The germline CDR1 and CDR2 sequences are MNHEY and SVGAGI. V shed 5 bases, J shed 7 bases, and the junction held 7 bases outside the gene matches. There are 13 residues in the CDR3. The CDR3 coding sequence is TGTGCCAGCAGTCGGACAGGGATGTATGAGCAGTACTTC. Protein sequence: CASSRTGMYEQYF.

This sequence joins TRBV28 and TRBJ2-1; 7 positions agree with TRBD1. The CDR3 has 17 residues. CDR1 is MDHEN, CDR2 SYDVKM, per germline. Losses at the gene ends were 4 bases for V and 2 bases for J; bases not matched to a gene: 11. In DNA form, the CDR3 reads TGTGCCAGCAGTTCGCTCGAGGGGGCCCCTACCTACAATGAGCAGTTCTTC. It translates to CASSSLEGAPTYNEQFF.

V usage is TRBV6-6 and J usage is TRBJ1-2, with TRBD1 matching over 8 bases. Trimming removed 5 bases from V and 6 bases from J; junction bases left unmatched: 5. The CDR3 has 13 residues. Germline V CDR1 and CDR2: MNHNY, SVGAGI (reference sequence). CDR3 loop: CASSTRTGHGYTF. The CDR3 DNA follows: TGTGCCAGCAGTACCCGGACAGGGCATGGCTACACCTTC.

About this clone: Other nucleotide sequences from this sample produce the same CDR3. The genes are TRBV4-1 and TRBJ1-6; possibly TRBD1 for D (5 bases). Per germline, CDR1 MGHRA and CDR2 YSYEKL. The CDR3 is 14 residues long. Trimming took 0 bases from V and 10 from J, leaving 10 bases between them. CDR3 nucleotides: TGCGCCAGCAGCCAAGATGGGGGGAGCTCACCCCTCCACTTT. This encodes CASSQDGGSSPLHF.

This clone was seen once. This sequence joins TRBV5-1 and TRBJ2-1; 7 nucleotides agree with TRBD2. Germline CDR1 and CDR2: SGHRS and YFSETQ. V trimming: 1 base; J trimming: 16 bases; junction bases outside the gene matches: 20. CDR3 size: 16 residues. As DNA, the CDR3 is TGCGCCAGCAGCTTGTTCGTGGGAGGGCCGGGTGGTGGGCCCTTCTTC. This gives the protein CASSLFVGGPGGGPFF.

This clone was picked up a small number of times. The J gene is TRBJ2-1, the V gene TRBV4-1, with a possible D match to TRBD2 (6 bases). Germline-derived CDR1 and CDR2 are MGHRA and YSYEKL. Deletions cut 4 bases from V and 4 bases from J, with 11 bases between. This CDR3 has 14 residues. The CDR3 spells CASSREEGYNEQFF. In DNA, the CDR3 is TGCGCCAGCAGCCGGGAGGAGGGATACAATGAGCAGTTCTTC.

This clone was recorded a few times. The rearrangement uses TRBV6-5 and TRBJ2-5; 9 nucleotides match TRBD2. The CDR3 runs 15 residues. Looked up from germline, CDR1 is MNHEY and CDR2 is SVGAGI. J was trimmed by 3 bases and V by 6 bases; bases with no gene match: 8. DNA of the CDR3: TGTGCCAGCAGATTTAGCGGGGGCAATAAAGAGACCCAGTACTTC. Encoded protein: CASRFSGGNKETQYF.

The DNA of the CDR3 is TGTGCCAGCAGCTTCGACAGGGGGGGAGAGACCCAGTACTTC. Translation: CASSFDRGGETQYF. The chain employs TRBV5-8 and TRBJ2-5; 9 bases align to TRBD1. V lost 2 bases, J lost 4 bases, and 3 bases stayed unmatched. The germline gives CDR1 SGHTS, CDR2 YDEGEE. The CDR3 runs to 14 residues.

This clone was observed a handful of times. The rearrangement joins TRBV13 to TRBJ1-5, with unresolved D. Per germline, CDR1 PRHDT and CDR2 FYEKMQ (reference sequence). This CDR3 comprises 15 residues. The V end was cut by 0 bases, the J end by 3 bases, with 9 bases between. The DNA of the CDR3 is TGTGCCAGCAGCTTAGGCGGAGGGATCAATCAGCCCCAGCATTTT. This codes for CASSLGGGINQPQHF.